A selection of T cell receptor gamma chains follows, all from one sample in a study of Vδ1+ human thymocytes. TCRdb processed the multiplex PCR reads again with the CATT caller. This table has approximately 25,000 gamma-chain clones, around 18% appearing once. Sequencing was carried out using Vdelta1+ gamma-delta thymocytes from the thymus. The receptors come from a boy under three years old who had congenital heart surgery. Each CDR3 is given with its conserved first and last residue.

j_call | v_call | cdr3_length | cdr3_aa
TRGJ1/TRGJ2 | TRGV2 | 11 | CATWDGPKKLF
TRGJ1/TRGJ2 | TRGV9 | 13 | CALWEVPAYKKLF
TRGJP2 | TRGV9 | 16 | CALWEVTLGSDWIKTF
TRGJ1/TRGJ2 | TRGV3 | 13 | CATWDRLIKKKLF
TRGJ1/TRGJ2 | TRGV3 | 14 | CATWDRAFYYKKLF
TRGJ1/TRGJ2 | TRGV3 | 15 | CATWDRSQHYYKKLF
TRGJ1/TRGJ2 | TRGV4 | 13 | CATWDGWRYKKLF
TRGJ1/TRGJ2 | TRGV3 | 9 | CATWARKLF
TRGJ1/TRGJ2 | TRGV9 | 13 | CALWSRLNYKKLF
TRGJ1/TRGJ2 | TRGV9 | 12 | CALWTKDYKKLF
TRGJ1/TRGJ2 | TRGV5 | 14 | CATWDRPRRYKKLF
TRGJ1/TRGJ2 | TRGV5 | 14 | CATWDRLIYYKKLF
TRGJ1/TRGJ2 | TRGV4 | 15 | CATWDEIHSYYKKLF
TRGJ1/TRGJ2 | TRGV9 | 11 | CALWGRNKKLF
TRGJP1 | TRGV2 | 14 | CATWDGTTGWFKIF
TRGJ1/TRGJ2 | TRGV2 | 16 | CATWDGLGLLYYKKLF
TRGJ1/TRGJ2 | TRGV4 | 15 | CATWDVRMNYYKKLF
TRGJ1/TRGJ2 | TRGV5 | 14 | CATWDRLRRRKKLF
TRGJP | TRGV9 | 16 | CALWEVMELGKKIKVF
TRGJP2 | TRGV5 | 12 | CATWEGDWIKTF
TRGJP1 | TRGV9 | 16 | CALWEGAYTTGWLKIF
TRGJ1/TRGJ2 | TRGV3 | 15 | CATWDRQVGYYKKLF
TRGJP1 | TRGV4 | 17 | CATWDGPRYTTGWFKIF
TRGJ1/TRGJ2 | TRGV4 | 13 | CATWGPRVDKKLF
TRGJ1/TRGJ2 | TRGV5 | 12 | CATWDMIGEKLF
TRGJ1/TRGJ2 | TRGV8 | 13 | CATWDTIYYKKLF
TRGJ1/TRGJ2 | TRGV9 | 15 | CALWEVRPDYYKKLF
TRGJ1/TRGJ2 | TRGV4 | 12 | CATWVYYYKKLF
TRGJ1/TRGJ2 | TRGV9 | 13 | CALWEPLSYKKLF
TRGJ1/TRGJ2 | TRGV9 | 11 | CALWELYKKLF
TRGJP2 | TRGV4 | 13 | CATWGGGRWIKTF
TRGJ1/TRGJ2 | TRGV8 | 13 | CATWDGGHYKKLF
TRGJ1/TRGJ2 | TRGV4 | 12 | CATWDGSDKKLF
TRGJ1/TRGJ2 | TRGV9 | 13 | CALWGRNYYKKLF
TRGJ1/TRGJ2 | TRGV9 | 10 | CALRYYKKLF
TRGJ1/TRGJ2 | TRGV5 | 13 | CATWDRPIYKKLF
TRGJ1/TRGJ2 | TRGV2 | 14 | CATWDGPLYYKKLF
TRGJ1/TRGJ2 | TRGV9 | 12 | CALWDPNWEKLF
TRGJP1 | TRGV9 | 16 | CALWEVRQTTGWFKIF
TRGJ1/TRGJ2 | TRGV8 | 13 | CATWDQLDYKKLF
TRGJ1/TRGJ2 | TRGV9 | 14 | CALWESPNYYKKLF